This T cell receptor (beta chain) was identified during a study of identical twins. Via MiXCR, TCRdb re-called the 5' RACE reads, giving one row per CDR3 protein. The sample lists approximately 530,000 distinct CDR3 sequences, 20% to 25% seen once, with around 0.48% in the top ten. CDR3 length: 14 amino acids. Trimming pared 6 bases from V and 4 bases from J, leaving 13 bases between. Germline assignment: CDR1 SGHRS and CDR2 YFSETQ. In addition, the sample was reused for a study of yellow fever vaccine responses in identical twins.

The TCR comes from a woman younger than 30 in good health. V and J are TRBV5-1 and TRBJ2-2, with D maybe TRBD1 (6 bases). The sample comprised CD4+ T cells sorted from blood. CDR3 bases: TGCGCCAGCAACTTCGTAGGGGGCACCGGGGAGCTGTTTTTT. This encodes CASNFVGGTGELFF.